Listed below are T cell receptor beta chains from one sample, sequenced in a study of immune cell composition in non-small cell lung cancer. Sequenced by immunoSEQ multiplex PCR; TCRdb stores in-frame clones only, minus some. The sample has over 6,000 clones; approximately 84% are singletons. The sample taken for sequencing was non-adjacent lung tissue. These receptors were collected from a human donor with non-small cell lung cancer. Both conserved end residues are trimmed from each CDR3. Only part of the rows carry a size: once, few, many, or a class if the clone is expanded.

clone size: few; J gene: TRBJ1-1; V gene: TRBV7-2; CDR3 protein: ASSLVSPSSGHTEAF
clone size: once; J gene: TRBJ1-5; V gene: TRBV6-1; CDR3 protein: ASSEGGRNQPQH
clone size: .; J gene: TRBJ1-6; V gene: TRBV7-9; CDR3 protein: ASSRGADNSPLH
clone size: .; J gene: TRBJ2-1; V gene: TRBV9; CDR3 protein: ASSGGLGGIYNEQF
clone size: .; J gene: TRBJ1-1; V gene: TRBV11-1; CDR3 protein: ASGDRETTEAF
clone size: .; J gene: TRBJ2-3; V gene: TRBV4-3; CDR3 protein: ASSQDLGQGPDTQY
clone size: few; J gene: TRBJ1-3; V gene: TRBV4-3; CDR3 protein: ASSPRLQGAAGNTIY
clone size: .; J gene: TRBJ1-2; V gene: TRBV7-2; CDR3 protein: ASSLARRFNYGYT
clone size: once; J gene: TRBJ1-5; V gene: TRBV6-1; CDR3 protein: ASSAGQGINQPQH
clone size: .; J gene: TRBJ2-7; V gene: TRBV6-5; CDR3 protein: ASRDIAYEQY
clone size: few; J gene: TRBJ1-1; V gene: TRBV2; CDR3 protein: ASSDREGYTEAF
clone size: .; J gene: TRBJ2-1; V gene: TRBV6-5; CDR3 protein: ASRGLADYNEQF
clone size: .; J gene: TRBJ2-3; V gene: TRBV7-2; CDR3 protein: ASSQGLAGDRDTQY
clone size: .; J gene: TRBJ1-1; V gene: TRBV18; CDR3 protein: ASSPSLNTEAF
clone size: .; J gene: TRBJ1-3; V gene: TRBV9; CDR3 protein: ASSEGQGFAGNTIY
clone size: .; J gene: TRBJ1-2; V gene: TRBV11-2; CDR3 protein: ASSLEGAGGYT
clone size: .; J gene: TRBJ2-1; V gene: TRBV5-1; CDR3 protein: ASSGPGLAGGYEQF
clone size: .; J gene: TRBJ2-2; V gene: TRBV5-1; CDR3 protein: ASSLDTANTGELF
clone size: .; J gene: TRBJ1-6; V gene: TRBV11-2; CDR3 protein: ASSKGLSLATLH
clone size: .; J gene: TRBJ2-7; V gene: TRBV4-1; CDR3 protein: ASSQDLETAYEQY
clone size: .; J gene: TRBJ2-5; V gene: TRBV28; CDR3 protein: ASNGPPIGRAYQETQY
clone size: .; J gene: TRBJ2-2; V gene: TRBV11-3; CDR3 protein: ASSLDQSGSANTGELF
clone size: .; J gene: TRBJ2-7; V gene: TRBV19; CDR3 protein: ASSIGQGYEQY
clone size: .; J gene: TRBJ2-1; V gene: TRBV19; CDR3 protein: ASSIGLLYNEQF
clone size: few; J gene: TRBJ2-3; V gene: TRBV4-2; CDR3 protein: ASSQGLAGGPSTDTQY
clone size: .; J gene: TRBJ2-2; V gene: TRBV11-3; CDR3 protein: ASSGRGDGELF
clone size: .; J gene: TRBJ1-5; V gene: TRBV28; CDR3 protein: ASSRTGPFQPQH
clone size: .; J gene: TRBJ2-2; V gene: TRBV19; CDR3 protein: ASSISRNTGELF
clone size: .; J gene: TRBJ1-5; V gene: TRBV19; CDR3 protein: ASRARGGGYGNQPQH
clone size: few; J gene: TRBJ2-7; V gene: TRBV6-5; CDR3 protein: ASSYGQGNTYEQY
clone size: .; J gene: TRBJ2-1; V gene: TRBV7-9; CDR3 protein: ASSLGRVRGNEQF
clone size: .; J gene: TRBJ1-5; V gene: TRBV28; CDR3 protein: ASTPGGLDQPQH
clone size: .; J gene: TRBJ1-6; V gene: TRBV2; CDR3 protein: ATSDTGGAYNSPLH
clone size: .; J gene: TRBJ1-1; V gene: TRBV7-9; CDR3 protein: ASSFGQGRGTEAF
clone size: .; J gene: TRBJ2-2; V gene: TRBV5-4; CDR3 protein: ASRLAGGRNTGELF
clone size: .; J gene: TRBJ1-2; V gene: TRBV5-4; CDR3 protein: ASQDRANYGYT
clone size: .; J gene: TRBJ2-7; V gene: TRBV18; CDR3 protein: ASSPRHSQGGYEQY
clone size: few; J gene: TRBJ2-2; V gene: TRBV29-1; CDR3 protein: SVRLGPNTGELF
clone size: once; J gene: TRBJ1-5; V gene: TRBV2; CDR3 protein: ASSRDRGLNNQPQH
clone size: .; J gene: TRBJ1-2; V gene: TRBV6-1; CDR3 protein: ASRRTGEGGYGYT
clone size: medium-sized; J gene: TRBJ1-5; V gene: TRBV11-2; CDR3 protein: ASSLGSYSNQPQH
clone size: .; J gene: TRBJ1-4; V gene: TRBV5-5; CDR3 protein: ASSLAVRYTGEKLF
clone size: .; J gene: TRBJ1-1; V gene: TRBV14; CDR3 protein: ASSRDRNTEAF
clone size: .; J gene: TRBJ2-3; V gene: TRBV4-2; CDR3 protein: ASSQEGLATDTQY
clone size: once; J gene: TRBJ1-1; V gene: TRBV15; CDR3 protein: ATTSLDGGLTEAF
clone size: .; J gene: TRBJ1-6; V gene: TRBV7-2; CDR3 protein: ASSSLGNSPLH
clone size: .; J gene: TRBJ2-3; V gene: TRBV6-5; CDR3 protein: ASSSGTGLSDTQY
clone size: .; J gene: TRBJ2-7; V gene: TRBV5-5; CDR3 protein: ASSPGRQFHYEQY
clone size: .; J gene: TRBJ2-1; V gene: TRBV7-3; CDR3 protein: ASSSPFGGREQF